The 20 T cell receptor beta chains below all came from one sample that was sequenced in a study of cytomegalovirus exposure and HLA in healthy donors. Assay used: immunoSEQ multiplex PCR; TCRdb lists only in-frame clones, some missing. In the table there are 120,000 or so clones, about 90% of which are singletons. The source material was PBMCs. These receptor sequences come from a man in his thirties or forties in good health and CMV-seronegative.

The chain has TRBV14 and TRBJ1-1, with TRBD1 identical over 7 bases. CDR1 and CDR2 (germline): SGHDN, FVKESK. The CDR3 is 13 residues long. V lost 1 base and J lost 5; bases outside the gene matches: 1. CDR3 in amino acids: CASSQARGTEAFF. CDR3 DNA sequence: TGTGCCAGCAGCCAAGCCAGGGGGACTGAAGCTTTCTTT.

The sample holds one count of this clone. The chain has TRBV7-2 and TRBJ1-6; no clear D gene. Trimming took 4 bases from V and 4 from J, leaving 17 bases between them. The length of the CDR3 is 17 residues. Germline loops: CDR1 SGHTA, CDR2 FQGNSA. CDR3 DNA sequence: TGTGCCAGCAGCTCACCTATCGGTACGGTTTATAATTCACCCCTCCACTTT. It yields the protein CASSSPIGTVYNSPLHF. Drawing the rest from reference TRBV7-2 and TRBJ1-6, the complete variable domain is GAGVSQSPSNKVTEKGKDVELRCDPISGHTALYWYRQSLGQGLEFLIYFQGNSAPDKSGLPSDRFSAERTGGSVSTLTIQRTQQEDSAVYLCASSSPIGTVYNSPLHFGNGTRLTVT.

The gene calls are TRBV6-6 and TRBJ1-1, with 7 bases fitting TRBD1. CDR1 and CDR2 (germline): MNHNY, SVGAGI (reference sequence). The CDR3 contains 13 residues. Losses at the gene ends were 7 bases for V and 7 bases for J; bases not matched to a gene: 9. The CDR3 DNA reads TGTGCCAGCAAATCAGGGGGATATGGTGAAGCTTTCTTT. Its protein product is CASKSGGYGEAFF.

This clone was picked up many times. The chain links TRBV6-4 to TRBJ2-1; 9 nucleotides match TRBD2. The CDR3 spans 14 residues. Germline CDR1 is MRHNA and CDR2 is SNTAGT. The V segment lost 8 bases and the J segment 8 bases; nucleotides outside the gene matches: 10. The CDR3 loop reads CASQELAGHDEQFF. DNA of the CDR3: TGTGCCAGCCAAGAACTAGCGGGTCATGATGAGCAGTTCTTC.

V usage is TRBV2 and J usage is TRBJ2-7; possibly TRBD2 for D (6 bases). The V gene lost 4 bases and the J gene lost 2 bases, with 12 bases spanning the gap. Germline CDR1 SNHLY, CDR2 FYNNEI. CDR3 length: 14 amino acids. The CDR3 here is CASSGGGRAYEQYF. The CDR3 coding sequence is TGTGCCAGCAGTGGGGGAGGTAGAGCCTACGAGCAGTACTTC.

This clone is a singleton in its sample. V is TRBV9 and J is TRBJ2-2, with TRBD2 identical over 7 bases. Germline V gene data show CDR1 as SGDLS and CDR2 as YYNGEE. The CDR3 covers 17 residues. The trim removed 0 bases at V and 1 base at J, leaving 6 bases unmatched. In nucleotides, the CDR3 is TGTGCCAGCAGCGTAGCAGGCCAGCGGGGGAACACCGGGGAGCTGTTTTTT. Its translation: CASSVAGQRGNTGELFF.

The CDR3 bases are TGTGCCAGCAGCCCCAGTCTTCCGAACTATGGCTACACCTTC. This encodes CASSPSLPNYGYTF. This chain links TRBV7-6 with TRBJ1-2; D gene unclear. V lost 5 bases, J lost 2 bases, and 12 bases lay in between. This CDR3 has 14 amino acids. CDR1 is SGHVS, CDR2 FNYEAQ, per germline.

The CDR3 protein is CASSEDRDLYNEQFF. In DNA form, the CDR3 reads TGTGCCAGCAGCGAGGACAGAGATCTTTACAATGAGCAGTTCTTC. The V and J genes are TRBV7-9 and TRBJ2-1; perhaps TRBD1 as D (6 bases). The germline gives CDR1 SEHNR, CDR2 FQNEAQ (reference sequence). The V end lost 5 bases, the J end lost 4 bases, and 15 bases lay between the germline ends. CDR3 length: 15 amino acids.

V usage is TRBV18 and J usage is TRBJ1-3; D gene uncertain. V was shortened by 2 bases and J by 2 bases, with 13 bases between the two germline ends. Germline V CDR1 and CDR2: KGHSH, LQKENI. CDR3 length: 16 residues. The CDR3 is CASSPGVGSAGNTIYF. The DNA for the CDR3 is TGTGCCAGCTCACCAGGCGTGGGGAGCGCTGGAAACACCATATATTTT.

The V call is TRBV25-1, the J call TRBJ2-7; 7 bases line up with TRBD2. Trimming took 3 bases from V and 2 from J; bases not matched to a gene: 4. This CDR3 has 14 amino acids. Germline CDR1 and CDR2: MGHDK and SYGVNS. The CDR3 DNA reads as TGTGCCAGCAGTGATTGGGCGGGGGCCTACGAGCAGTACTTC. Residues: CASSDWAGAYEQYF.

This sequence joins TRBV9 and TRBJ2-5, with D perhaps TRBD2 (6 bases). The CDR3 length is 14 residues. Deletions cut 3 bases from V and 1 base from J, with 10 bases between. Germline CDR1 reads SGDLS; CDR2 reads YYNGEE. The CDR3 is CASSARDSQETQYF. DNA of the CDR3: TGTGCCAGCAGCGCCCGGGACTCCCAAGAGACCCAGTACTTC.

The V gene is TRBV27, the J gene TRBJ1-6; D remains unclear. The CDR3 is made up of 14 amino acids. Germline V gene data show CDR1 as MNHEY and CDR2 as SMNVEV (reference sequence). V dropped 4 bases and J dropped 6 bases, with 10 bases sitting between them. Here the CDR3 reads CASSSLGLNSPLHF. CDR3 bases: TGTGCCAGCAGTTCTCTAGGTCTTAATTCACCCCTCCACTTT.

This rearrangement joins TRBV19 to TRBJ2-1, with 13 bases identical to TRBD2. CDR1 and CDR2 from the germline V gene are LNHDA and SQIVND (reference sequence). The CDR3 is 17 amino acids. The V gene end was trimmed by 2 bases and the J gene end by 9 bases; junction bases not matched to a gene: 10. For the CDR3, the DNA is TGTGCCAGTAGTATAAGAGGACTAGCGGGAGAGTGGCGTGAGCAGTTCTTC. This gives the protein CASSIRGLAGEWREQFF. The full variable domain, its missing parts supplied by reference TRBV19 and TRBJ2-1, is DGGITQSPKYLFRKEGQNVTLSCEQNLNHDAMYWYRQDPGQGLRLIYYSQIVNDFQKGDIAEGYSVSREKKESFPLTVTSAQKNPTAFYLCASSIRGLAGEWREQFFGPGTRLTVL.

V usage is TRBV11-2 and J usage is TRBJ2-7; 10 bases agree with TRBD2. The CDR3 is 14 residues long. Germline loops: CDR1 SGHAT, CDR2 FQNNGV. V dropped 2 bases and J dropped 4; count of bases not matched to a gene: 2. The chain's CDR3 is CASSLLAGEYEQYF. CDR3 in DNA: TGTGCCAGCAGCTTACTAGCGGGAGAGTACGAGCAGTACTTC.

The gene calls are TRBV9 and TRBJ1-6, with a weak D call TRBD1 (6 bases). V was pared by 4 bases and J by 11 bases, with 13 bases between. The V gene's germline CDR1 is SGDLS and CDR2 YYNGEE. The CDR3 is 13 amino acids. The CDR3 nucleotides read TGTGCCAGCAGCTCCCGGACAGAGACACCCCTCCACTTT. The encoded protein is CASSSRTETPLHF. Based on the CDR3 plus reference TRBV9 and TRBJ1-6, the full variable domain is DSGVTQTPKHLITATGQRVTLRCSPRSGDLSVYWYQQSLDQGLQFLIQYYNGEERAKGNILERFSAQQFPDLHSELNLSSLELGDSALYFCASSSRTETPLHFGNGTRLTVT.

The chain couples TRBV5-1 to TRBJ2-7, with 8 bases matching TRBD1. The CDR3 extends over 15 amino acids. Germline CDR1 SGHRS, CDR2 YFSETQ. The ends lost 4 bases at V and 0 bases at J; junction bases unmatched: 6. CDR3 DNA: TGCGCCAGCAGCCTGACAGGGGTCCCCTCCTACGAGCAGTACTTC. Protein: CASSLTGVPSYEQYF.

The genes are TRBV5-6 and TRBJ2-7; D is unresolved. Per germline, CDR1 SGHDT and CDR2 YYEEEE. Trimming removed 3 bases from V and 0 bases from J, with 10 bases in between. The CDR3 runs 14 residues. DNA of the CDR3: TGTGCCAGCAGCTGGAGAGCGAGCTCCTACGAGCAGTACTTC. Its translation is CASSWRASSYEQYF.

This chain connects TRBV5-1 to TRBJ2-3; D perhaps matches TRBD1 (5 bases). V dropped 0 bases and J dropped 6 bases, with 11 bases sitting between them. Germline values: CDR1 SGHRS, CDR2 YFSETQ. CDR3 length: 14 residues. The CDR3 region is CASSLVQGSDTQYF. CDR3 bases: TGCGCCAGCAGCTTGGTGCAGGGTTCGGATACGCAGTATTTT.

The chain links TRBV9 to TRBJ2-4, with TRBD2 matching over 13 bases. The CDR3 totals 17 residues. Germline trimming cut 4 bases from V and 1 base from J; bases unmatched to any gene: 5. Germline values: CDR1 SGDLS, CDR2 YYNGEE. CDR3 residues: CASSPSTSGRAKNIQYF. The CDR3 nucleotides read TGTGCCAGCAGCCCTTCGACTAGCGGGAGGGCCAAAAACATTCAGTACTTC.

The gene calls are TRBV9 and TRBJ1-6, with D possibly matching TRBD1 (5 bases). Trimming took off 0 bases at V and 10 bases at J, with 17 bases between the two ends. The CDR3 length is 16 residues. Germline V lookup: CDR1 SGDLS, CDR2 YYNGEE. As DNA, the CDR3 is TGTGCCAGCAGCGTAGAGGCAGGAACTTCAGGGTCACCCCTCCACTTT. Residues: CASSVEAGTSGSPLHF.